This T cell receptor (beta chain) was retrieved from a study of T cells in Graves' hyperthyroidism and ophthalmopathy. The study defined stable Graves' hyperthyroidism as no ophthalmopathy progression within 18 months. RNA transcripts were the template for amplifying TCR beta CDR3 regions. The HTBI primer set was used in a first-round RT-PCR of the TCR CDR3. TCRdb re-analysed the multiplex PCR reads in MiXCR, keeping a single row per CDR3 protein. This table has some 620,000 distinct CDR3 sequences, 15% to 20% appearing once. This clonotype occurred a few times. Trimming removed 5 bases from V and 6 bases from J; junction bases left unmatched: 2. CDR3 length: 13 residues. Germline V gene data show CDR1 as LNHDA and CDR2 as SQIVND (reference sequence).

The chain joins TRBV19 to TRBJ2-1; TRBD2 agrees at 9 bases. This clonotype originated in a woman in her thirties with Graves' hyperthyroidism. The sequencing sample was made of blood. The chain's CDR3 is CASSPTSGNEQFF. In nucleotides, the CDR3 is TGTGCCAGTAGTCCGACTAGCGGCAATGAGCAGTTCTTC.